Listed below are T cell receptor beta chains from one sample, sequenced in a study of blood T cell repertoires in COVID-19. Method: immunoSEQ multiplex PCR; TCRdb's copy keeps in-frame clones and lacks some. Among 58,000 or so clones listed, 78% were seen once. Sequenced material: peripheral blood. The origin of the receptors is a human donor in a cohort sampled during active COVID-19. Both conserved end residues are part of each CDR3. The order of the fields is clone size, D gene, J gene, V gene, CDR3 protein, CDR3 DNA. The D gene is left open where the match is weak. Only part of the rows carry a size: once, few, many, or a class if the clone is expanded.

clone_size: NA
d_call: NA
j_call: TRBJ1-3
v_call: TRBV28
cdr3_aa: CASSFTLTGSGNTIYF
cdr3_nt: TGTGCCAGCAGTTTCACCCTCACGGGCTCTGGAAACACCATATATTTT

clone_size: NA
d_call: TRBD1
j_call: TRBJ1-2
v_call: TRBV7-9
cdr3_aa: CASRPWDSFYGYTF
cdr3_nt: TGTGCCAGCAGACCCTGGGACAGCTTCTATGGCTACACCTTC

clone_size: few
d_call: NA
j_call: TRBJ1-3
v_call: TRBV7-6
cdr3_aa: CASSFRSGNTIYF
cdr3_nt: TGTGCCAGCAGCTTCCGCTCTGGAAACACCATATATTTT

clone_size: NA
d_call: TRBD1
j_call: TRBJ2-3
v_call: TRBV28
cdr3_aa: CASSSSGGLSTDTQYF
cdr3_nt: TGTGCCAGCAGTTCGTCAGGGGGCTTGAGCACAGATACGCAGTATTTT

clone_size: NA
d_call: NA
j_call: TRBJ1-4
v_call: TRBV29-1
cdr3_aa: CSVELGLKLFF
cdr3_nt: TGCAGCGTTGAATTGGGCCTTAAACTGTTTTTT

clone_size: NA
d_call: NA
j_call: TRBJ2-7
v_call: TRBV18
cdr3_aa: CASSPELDSEQYF
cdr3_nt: TGTGCCAGCTCACCCGAACTAGACTCCGAGCAGTACTTC

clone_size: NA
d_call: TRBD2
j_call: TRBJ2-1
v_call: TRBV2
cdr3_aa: CASSQGLAGPSEQFF
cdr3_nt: TGTGCCAGCAGTCAAGGACTAGCGGGGCCCTCTGAGCAGTTCTTC

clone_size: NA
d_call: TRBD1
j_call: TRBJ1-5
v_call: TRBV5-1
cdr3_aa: CASSLRQGSQPQHF
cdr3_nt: TGCGCCAGCAGCTTGAGACAGGGGAGTCAGCCCCAGCATTTT

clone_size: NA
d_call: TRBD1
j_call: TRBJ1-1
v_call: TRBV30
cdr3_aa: CAWSSQGQEMNTEAFF
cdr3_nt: TGTGCCTGGAGTTCCCAAGGACAGGAAATGAACACTGAAGCTTTCTTT

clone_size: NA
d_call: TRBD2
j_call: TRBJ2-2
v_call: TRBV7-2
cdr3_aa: CASSPAGLAGNTGELFF
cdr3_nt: TGTGCCAGCAGCCCCGCCGGGCTAGCGGGTAACACCGGGGAGCTGTTTTTT

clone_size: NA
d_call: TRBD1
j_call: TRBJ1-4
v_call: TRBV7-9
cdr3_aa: CASSLRTGWGEKLFF
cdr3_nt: TGTGCCAGCAGCCTACGGACAGGATGGGGCGAAAAACTGTTTTTT

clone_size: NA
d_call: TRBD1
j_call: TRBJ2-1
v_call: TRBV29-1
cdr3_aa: CSVESWTGGAYNEQFF
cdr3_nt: TGCAGCGTTGAATCTTGGACAGGGGGCGCCTACAATGAGCAGTTCTTC

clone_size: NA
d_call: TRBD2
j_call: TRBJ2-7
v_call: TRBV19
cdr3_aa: CASRNVPLAGTYEQYF
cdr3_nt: TGTGCCAGTAGGAACGTCCCACTAGCGGGGACCTACGAGCAGTACTTC

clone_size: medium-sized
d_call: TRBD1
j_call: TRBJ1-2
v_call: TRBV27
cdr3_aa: CASSLNPIPGQGHGYTF
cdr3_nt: TGTGCCAGCAGTCTAAATCCGATCCCGGGACAGGGTCATGGCTACACCTTC

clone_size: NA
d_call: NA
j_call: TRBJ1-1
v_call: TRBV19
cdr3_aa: CASSIDRTVNTEAFF
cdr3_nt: TGTGCCAGTAGTATAGATCGGACAGTGAACACTGAAGCTTTCTTT

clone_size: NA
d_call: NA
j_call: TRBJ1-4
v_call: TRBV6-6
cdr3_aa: CASSYAGLEKLFF
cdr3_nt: TGTGCCAGCAGTTACGCGGGCCTCGAAAAACTGTTTTTT

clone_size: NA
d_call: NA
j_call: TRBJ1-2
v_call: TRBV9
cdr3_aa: CASSVPVEGPNYGYTF
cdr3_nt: TGTGCCAGCAGCGTACCGGTAGAGGGCCCTAACTATGGCTACACCTTC

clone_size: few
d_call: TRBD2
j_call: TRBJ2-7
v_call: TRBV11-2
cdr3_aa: CASSETSGHYEQYF
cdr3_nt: TGTGCCAGCAGCGAGACTAGCGGGCATTACGAGCAGTACTTC

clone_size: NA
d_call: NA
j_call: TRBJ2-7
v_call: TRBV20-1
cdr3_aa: CSASFAGKRVYEQYF
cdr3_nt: TGCAGTGCTAGTTTTGCGGGAAAGCGGGTATACGAGCAGTACTTC

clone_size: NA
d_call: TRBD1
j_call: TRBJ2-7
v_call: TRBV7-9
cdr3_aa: CASSYGTGSYEQYF
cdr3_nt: TGTGCCAGCAGCTACGGGACAGGGAGCTACGAGCAGTACTTC

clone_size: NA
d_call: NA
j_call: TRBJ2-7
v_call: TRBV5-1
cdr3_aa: CASSLALASVYEQYF
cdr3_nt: TGCGCCAGCAGCTTGGCCCTAGCTTCAGTCTACGAGCAGTACTTC

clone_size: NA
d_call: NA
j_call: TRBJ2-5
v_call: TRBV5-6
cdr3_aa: CASSLDRDLIQETQYF
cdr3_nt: TGTGCCAGCAGCTTGGACAGGGACCTTATCCAAGAGACCCAGTACTTC

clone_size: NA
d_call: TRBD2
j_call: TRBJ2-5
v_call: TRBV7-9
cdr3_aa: CASSPRISSGETQYF
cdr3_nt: TGTGCCAGCAGCCCACGAATTTCTAGCGGGGAGACCCAGTACTTC

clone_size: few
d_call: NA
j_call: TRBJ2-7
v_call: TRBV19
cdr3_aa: CASSGSSRRPYEQYF
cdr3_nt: TGTGCCAGTAGTGGCTCTAGCAGAAGACCCTACGAGCAGTACTTC

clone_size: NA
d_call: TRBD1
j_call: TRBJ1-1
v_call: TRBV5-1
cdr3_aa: CASSKTGVETEAFF
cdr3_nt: TGCGCCAGCAGCAAGACAGGGGTGGAAACTGAAGCTTTCTTT

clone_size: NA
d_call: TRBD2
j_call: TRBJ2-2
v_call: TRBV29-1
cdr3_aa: CSVEDGTTNTGELFF
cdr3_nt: TGCAGCGTTGAAGATGGGACTACGAACACCGGGGAGCTGTTTTTT

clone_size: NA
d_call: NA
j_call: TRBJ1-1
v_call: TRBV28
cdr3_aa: CASKEAEAFF
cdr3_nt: TGTGCCAGCAAGGAGGCTGAAGCTTTCTTT

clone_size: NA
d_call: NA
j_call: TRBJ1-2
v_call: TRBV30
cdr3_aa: CAWSSGHYGYTF
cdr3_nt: TGTGCCTGGAGTTCAGGGCACTATGGCTACACCTTC

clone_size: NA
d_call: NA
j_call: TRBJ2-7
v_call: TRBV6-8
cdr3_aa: CASRPGADAGEQYF
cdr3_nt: TGTGCCAGCAGGCCCGGAGCCGACGCTGGTGAGCAGTACTTC

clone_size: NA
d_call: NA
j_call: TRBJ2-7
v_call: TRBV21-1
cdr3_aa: CASSKGGIGGNEQYF
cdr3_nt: TGTGCCAGCAGCAAAGGTGGGATTGGGGGGAACGAGCAGTACTTC

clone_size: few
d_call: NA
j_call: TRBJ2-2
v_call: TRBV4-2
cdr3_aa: CASSRGTTNTGELFF
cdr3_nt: TGTGCCAGCAGCCGCGGGACCACGAACACCGGGGAGCTGTTTTTT

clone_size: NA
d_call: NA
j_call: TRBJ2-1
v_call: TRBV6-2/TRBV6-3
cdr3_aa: CASSNGESSYNEQFF
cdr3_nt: TGTGCCAGCAGTAACGGGGAAAGCTCCTACAATGAGCAGTTCTTC

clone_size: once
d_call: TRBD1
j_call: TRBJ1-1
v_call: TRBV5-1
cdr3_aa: CASSSEQGGNTEAFF
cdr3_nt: TGCGCCAGCAGCTCTGAACAGGGGGGCAACACTGAAGCTTTCTTT

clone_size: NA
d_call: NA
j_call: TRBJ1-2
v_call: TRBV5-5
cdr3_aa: CASSLGAGAGVFGYGYTF
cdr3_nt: TGTGCCAGCAGCTTGGGAGCGGGAGCGGGGGTATTCGGCTATGGCTACACCTTC

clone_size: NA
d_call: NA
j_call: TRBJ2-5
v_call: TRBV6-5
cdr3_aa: CASSSRDKETQYF
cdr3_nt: TGTGCCAGCAGTTCCCGGGACAAGGAGACCCAGTACTTC

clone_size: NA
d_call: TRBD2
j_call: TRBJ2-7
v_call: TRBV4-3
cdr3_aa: CASSQDLPLGGRAYEQYF
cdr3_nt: TGCGCCAGCAGCCAAGACCTTCCTTTAGGCGGGAGGGCCTACGAGCAGTACTTC

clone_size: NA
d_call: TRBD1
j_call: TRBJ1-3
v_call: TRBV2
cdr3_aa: CASSGQGLAGNTIYF
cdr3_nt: TGTGCCAGCAGTGGACAGGGGTTGGCTGGAAACACCATATATTTT

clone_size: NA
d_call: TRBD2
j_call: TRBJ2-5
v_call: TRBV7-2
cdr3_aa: CASSSLLAGTRETQYF
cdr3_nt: TGTGCCAGCAGCTCCCTTCTAGCGGGGACCAGGGAGACCCAGTACTTC

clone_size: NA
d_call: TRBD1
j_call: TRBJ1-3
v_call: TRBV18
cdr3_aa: CASSPLATGGAGNTIYF
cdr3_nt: TGTGCCAGCTCACCGCTTGCGACAGGGGGCGCTGGAAACACCATATATTTT

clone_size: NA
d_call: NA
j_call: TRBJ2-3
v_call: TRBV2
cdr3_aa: CASGTAASTDTQYF
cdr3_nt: TGTGCCAGCGGTACCGCGGCTAGCACAGATACGCAGTATTTT

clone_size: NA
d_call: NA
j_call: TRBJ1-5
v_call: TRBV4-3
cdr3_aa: CASSQDRSSNQPQHF
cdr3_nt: TGCGCCAGCAGCCAAGATAGGAGTAGCAATCAGCCCCAGCATTTT

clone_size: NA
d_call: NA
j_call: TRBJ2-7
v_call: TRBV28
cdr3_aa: CASSNAGQISYEQYF
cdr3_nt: TGTGCCAGCAGTAATGCGGGACAGATCTCCTACGAGCAGTACTTC

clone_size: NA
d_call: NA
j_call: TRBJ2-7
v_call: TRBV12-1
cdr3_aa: CASSSRPTGEQYF
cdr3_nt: TGTGCCAGCAGCTCCAGGCCCACAGGCGAGCAGTACTTC

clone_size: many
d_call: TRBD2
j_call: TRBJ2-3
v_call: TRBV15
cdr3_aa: CATSGDSGGIITDTQYF
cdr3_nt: TGTGCCACCAGCGGAGATAGCGGGGGGATAATCACAGATACGCAGTATTTT

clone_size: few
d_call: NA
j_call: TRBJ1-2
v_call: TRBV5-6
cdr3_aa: CASSPGQSGLFYGYTF
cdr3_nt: TGTGCCAGCAGCCCAGGACAGAGCGGCCTCTTCTATGGCTACACCTTC

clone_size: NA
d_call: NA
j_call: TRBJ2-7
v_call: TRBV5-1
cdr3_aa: CASSLGESLPSLREQYF
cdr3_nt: TGCGCCAGCAGCTTGGGAGAGAGCCTCCCGTCATTGAGGGAGCAGTACTTC

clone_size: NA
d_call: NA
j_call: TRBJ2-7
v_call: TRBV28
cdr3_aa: CAIGALSYEQYF
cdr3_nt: TGTGCCATAGGGGCCCTCTCCTACGAGCAGTACTTC

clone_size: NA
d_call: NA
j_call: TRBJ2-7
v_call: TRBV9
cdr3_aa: CASSVDVSYEQYF
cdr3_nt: TGTGCCAGCAGCGTAGATGTTAGCTACGAGCAGTACTTC

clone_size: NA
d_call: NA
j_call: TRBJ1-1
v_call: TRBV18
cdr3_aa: CASSPLPVQKNTEAFF
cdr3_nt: TGTGCCAGCTCACCGCTCCCGGTACAGAAGAACACTGAAGCTTTCTTT

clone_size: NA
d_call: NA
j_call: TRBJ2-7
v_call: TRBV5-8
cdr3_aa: CASSPVPGNLIYEQYF
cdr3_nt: TGTGCCAGCAGCCCAGTCCCGGGGAATTTAATATACGAGCAGTACTTC

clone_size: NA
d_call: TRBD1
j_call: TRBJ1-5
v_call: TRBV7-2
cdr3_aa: CASSGQGGNQPQHF
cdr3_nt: TGTGCCAGCAGCGGACAGGGTGGCAATCAGCCCCAGCATTTT

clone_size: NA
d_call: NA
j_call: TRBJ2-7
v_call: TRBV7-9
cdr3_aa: CASSLVGSSPGEQYF
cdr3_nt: TGTGCCAGCAGCTTAGTTGGTAGCTCGCCGGGCGAGCAGTACTTC